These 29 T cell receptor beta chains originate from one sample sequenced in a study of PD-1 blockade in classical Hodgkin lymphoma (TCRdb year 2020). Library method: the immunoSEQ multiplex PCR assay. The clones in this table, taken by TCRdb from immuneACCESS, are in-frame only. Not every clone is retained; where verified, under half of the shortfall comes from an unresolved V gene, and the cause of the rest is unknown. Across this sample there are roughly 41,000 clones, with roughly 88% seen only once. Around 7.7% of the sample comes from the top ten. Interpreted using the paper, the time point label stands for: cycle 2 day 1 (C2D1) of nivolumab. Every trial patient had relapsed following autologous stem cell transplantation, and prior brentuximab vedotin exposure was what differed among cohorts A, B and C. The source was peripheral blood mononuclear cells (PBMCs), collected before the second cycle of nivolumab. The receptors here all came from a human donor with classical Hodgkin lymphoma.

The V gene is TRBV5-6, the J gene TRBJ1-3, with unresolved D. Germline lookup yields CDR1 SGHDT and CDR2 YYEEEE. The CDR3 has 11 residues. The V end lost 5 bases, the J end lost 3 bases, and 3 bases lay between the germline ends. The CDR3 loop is CASSFGNTIYF. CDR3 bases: TGTGCCAGCAGTTTTGGAAACACCATATATTTT.

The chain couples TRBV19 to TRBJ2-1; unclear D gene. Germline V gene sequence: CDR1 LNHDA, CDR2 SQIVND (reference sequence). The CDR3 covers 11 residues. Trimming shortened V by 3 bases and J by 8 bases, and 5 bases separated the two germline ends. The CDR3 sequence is CASSIKYEQFF. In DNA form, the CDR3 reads TGTGCCAGTAGTATTAAGTATGAGCAGTTCTTC.

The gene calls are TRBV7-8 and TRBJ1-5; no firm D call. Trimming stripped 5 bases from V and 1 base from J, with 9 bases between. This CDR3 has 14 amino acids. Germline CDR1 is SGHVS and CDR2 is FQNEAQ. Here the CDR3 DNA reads TGTGCCAGCAGCCTGGCGGAGAGCAATCAGCCCCAGCATTTT. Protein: CASSLAESNQPQHF.

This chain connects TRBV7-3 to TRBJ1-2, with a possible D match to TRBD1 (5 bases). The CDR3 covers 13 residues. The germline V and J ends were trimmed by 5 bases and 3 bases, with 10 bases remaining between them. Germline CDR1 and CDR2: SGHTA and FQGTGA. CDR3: CASSKGRYYGYTF. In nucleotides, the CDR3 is TGTGCCAGCAGCAAGGGACGGTACTATGGCTACACCTTC.

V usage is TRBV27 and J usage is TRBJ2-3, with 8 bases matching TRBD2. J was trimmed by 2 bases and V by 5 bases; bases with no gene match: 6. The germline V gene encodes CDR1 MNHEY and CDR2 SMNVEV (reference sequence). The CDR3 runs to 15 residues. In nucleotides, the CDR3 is TGTGCCAGCAGTCGTCGACTAGCGACCACAGATACGCAGTATTTT. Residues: CASSRRLATTDTQYF.

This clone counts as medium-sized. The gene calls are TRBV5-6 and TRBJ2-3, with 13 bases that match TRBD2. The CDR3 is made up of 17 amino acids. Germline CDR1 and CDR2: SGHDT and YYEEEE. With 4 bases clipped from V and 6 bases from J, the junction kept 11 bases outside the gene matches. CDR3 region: CASSIGLAGAASDTQYF. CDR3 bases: TGTGCCAGCAGCATAGGACTAGCGGGAGCAGCAAGCGATACGCAGTATTTT.

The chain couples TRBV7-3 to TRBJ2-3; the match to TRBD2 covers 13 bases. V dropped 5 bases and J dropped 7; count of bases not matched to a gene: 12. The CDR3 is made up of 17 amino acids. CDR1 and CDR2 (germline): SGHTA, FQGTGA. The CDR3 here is CASSDTSGRESPNTQYF. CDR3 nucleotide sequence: TGTGCCAGCAGCGATACTAGCGGGAGGGAATCTCCAAATACGCAGTATTTT.

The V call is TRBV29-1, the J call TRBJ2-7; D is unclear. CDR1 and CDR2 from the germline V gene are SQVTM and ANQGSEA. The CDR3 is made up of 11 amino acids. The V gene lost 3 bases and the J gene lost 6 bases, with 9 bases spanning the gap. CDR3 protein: CSVERPPEQYF. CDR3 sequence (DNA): TGCAGCGTTGAGCGACCCCCCGAGCAGTACTTC.

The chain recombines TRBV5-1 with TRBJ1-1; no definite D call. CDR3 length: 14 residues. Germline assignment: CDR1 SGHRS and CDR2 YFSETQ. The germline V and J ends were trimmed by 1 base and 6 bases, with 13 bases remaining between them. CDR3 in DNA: TGCGCCAGCAGCTTGTTACAATCTGGCGCTGAAGCTTTCTTT. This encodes CASSLLQSGAEAFF.

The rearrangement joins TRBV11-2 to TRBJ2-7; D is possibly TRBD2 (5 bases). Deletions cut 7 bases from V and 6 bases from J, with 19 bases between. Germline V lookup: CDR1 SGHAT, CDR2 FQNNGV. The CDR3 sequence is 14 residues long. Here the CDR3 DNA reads TGTGCCAGCACCTATTCCGGGAAGTCGGGCGAGCAGTACTTC. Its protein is CASTYSGKSGEQYF.

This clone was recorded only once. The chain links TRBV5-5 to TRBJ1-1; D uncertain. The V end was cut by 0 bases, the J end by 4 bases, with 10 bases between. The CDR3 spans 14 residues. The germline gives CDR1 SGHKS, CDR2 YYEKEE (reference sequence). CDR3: CASSLGRVGTEAFF. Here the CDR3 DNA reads TGTGCCAGCAGCTTGGGCCGGGTAGGCACTGAAGCTTTCTTT.

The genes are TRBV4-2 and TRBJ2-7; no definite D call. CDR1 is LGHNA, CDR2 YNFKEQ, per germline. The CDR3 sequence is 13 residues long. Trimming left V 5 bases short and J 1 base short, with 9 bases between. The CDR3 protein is CASSSRSSYEQYF. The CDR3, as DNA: TGTGCCAGCAGCAGCCGCTCATCCTACGAGCAGTACTTC.

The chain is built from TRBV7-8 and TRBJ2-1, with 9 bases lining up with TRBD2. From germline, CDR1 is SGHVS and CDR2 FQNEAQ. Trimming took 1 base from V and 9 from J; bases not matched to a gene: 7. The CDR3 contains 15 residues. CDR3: CASSLGPSGRPEQFF. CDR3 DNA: TGTGCCAGCAGCTTAGGCCCCAGCGGGAGGCCTGAGCAGTTCTTC.

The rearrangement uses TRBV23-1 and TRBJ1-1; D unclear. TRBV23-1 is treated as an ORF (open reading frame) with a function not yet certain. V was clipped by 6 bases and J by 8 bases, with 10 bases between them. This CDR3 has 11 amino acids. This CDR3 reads CASRGEVEAFF. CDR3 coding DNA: TGCGCCAGCAGGGGAGAGGTGGAAGCTTTCTTT.

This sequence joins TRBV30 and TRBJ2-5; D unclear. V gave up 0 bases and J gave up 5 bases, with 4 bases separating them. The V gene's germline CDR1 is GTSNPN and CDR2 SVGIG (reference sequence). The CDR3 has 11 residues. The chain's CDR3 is CAWSVRETQYF. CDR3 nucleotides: TGTGCCTGGAGTGTAAGGGAGACCCAGTACTTC.

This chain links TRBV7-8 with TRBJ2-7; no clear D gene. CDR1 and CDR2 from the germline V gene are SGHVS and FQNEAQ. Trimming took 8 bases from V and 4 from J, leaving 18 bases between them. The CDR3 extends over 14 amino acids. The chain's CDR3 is CASGKWTLQYEQYF. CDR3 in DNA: TGTGCCAGCGGAAAATGGACCCTCCAGTACGAGCAGTACTTC.

The CDR3 protein is CASGLVLFGVGYSNQPQHF. The CDR3 DNA is TGTGCTAGTGGTTTGGTACTTTTTGGGGTCGGGTATAGCAATCAGCCCCAGCATTTT. This chain connects TRBV12-5 to TRBJ1-5; D is unclear. Germline V gives CDR1 LGHNT, CDR2 FRNRAP. V was trimmed by 0 bases and J by 0 bases, leaving 18 bases between them. The CDR3 spans 19 residues.

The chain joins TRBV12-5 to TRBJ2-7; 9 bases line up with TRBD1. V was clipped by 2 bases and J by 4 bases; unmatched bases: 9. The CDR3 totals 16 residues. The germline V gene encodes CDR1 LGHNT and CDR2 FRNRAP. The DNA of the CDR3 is TGTGCTAGTGGTTTGTTCCGACAGGGGGGGAGTTACGAGCAGTACTTC. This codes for CASGLFRQGGSYEQYF.

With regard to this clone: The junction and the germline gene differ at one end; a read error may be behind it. DNA for the CDR3: TGTGCTAGCAGCCGACAGGGTCTAAACACCGGGGAGCTGTTTTTT. Residues: CASSRQGLNTGELFF. The chain uses TRBV7-7 and TRBJ2-2, with 7 bases that match TRBD1. CDR1 and CDR2 (germline): SSHAT, FNYEAQ (reference sequence). CDR3 length: 15 residues. The full variable domain, completed using reference TRBV7-7 and TRBJ2-2, is GAGVSQSPRYKVTKRGQDVTLRCDPISSHATLYWYQQALGQGPEFLTYFNYEAQPDKSGLPSDRFSAERPEGSISTLTIQRTEQRDSAMYRCASSRQGLNTGELFFGEGSRLTVL.

The CDR3 coding sequence is TGTGCCAGCAGCAACTGGGGCTTAACTCGGTACTTC. This codes for CASSNWGLTRYF. The V gene is TRBV28, the J gene TRBJ2-7, with D perhaps TRBD1 (5 bases). V lost 6 bases and J 12 bases, leaving 18 bases between the germline ends. This CDR3 spans 12 amino acids. Per germline, CDR1 MDHEN and CDR2 SYDVKM.

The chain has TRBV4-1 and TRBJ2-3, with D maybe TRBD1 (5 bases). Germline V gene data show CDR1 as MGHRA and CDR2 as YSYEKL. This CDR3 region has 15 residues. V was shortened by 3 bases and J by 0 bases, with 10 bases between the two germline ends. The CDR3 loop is CASSHGRTSTDTQYF. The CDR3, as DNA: TGCGCCAGCAGCCACGGGCGGACAAGCACAGATACGCAGTATTTT.

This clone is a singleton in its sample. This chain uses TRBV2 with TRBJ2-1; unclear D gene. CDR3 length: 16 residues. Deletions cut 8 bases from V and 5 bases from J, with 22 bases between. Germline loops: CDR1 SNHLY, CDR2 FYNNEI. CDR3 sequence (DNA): TGTGCCAGCGCCAGAGTTGCTAATACCCTCCACAATGAGCAGTTCTTC. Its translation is CASARVANTLHNEQFF.

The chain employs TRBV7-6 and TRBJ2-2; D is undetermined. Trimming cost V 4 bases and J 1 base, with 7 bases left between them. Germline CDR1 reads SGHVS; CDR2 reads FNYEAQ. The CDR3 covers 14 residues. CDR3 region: CASSSRRNTGELFF. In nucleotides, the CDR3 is TGTGCCAGCAGCTCCCGACGGAACACCGGGGAGCTGTTTTTT.

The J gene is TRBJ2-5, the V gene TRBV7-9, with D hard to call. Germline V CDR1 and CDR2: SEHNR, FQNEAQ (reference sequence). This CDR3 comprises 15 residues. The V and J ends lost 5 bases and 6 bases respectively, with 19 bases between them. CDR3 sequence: CASSHFSHYPKTQYF. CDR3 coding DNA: TGTGCCAGCAGCCACTTCTCCCACTACCCTAAGACCCAGTACTTC.

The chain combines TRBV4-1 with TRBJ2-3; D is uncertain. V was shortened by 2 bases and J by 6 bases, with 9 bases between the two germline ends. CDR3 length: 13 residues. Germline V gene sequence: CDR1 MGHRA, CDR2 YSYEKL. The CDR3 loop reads CASSQFVNDTQYF. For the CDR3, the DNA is TGCGCCAGCAGCCAATTTGTTAATGATACGCAGTATTTT.

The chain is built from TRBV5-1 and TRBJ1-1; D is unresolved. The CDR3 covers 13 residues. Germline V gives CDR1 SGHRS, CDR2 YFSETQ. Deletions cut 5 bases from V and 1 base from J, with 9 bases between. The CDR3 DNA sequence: TGCGCCAGCAGACTTCCAGGGAACACTGAAGCTTTCTTT. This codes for CASRLPGNTEAFF.

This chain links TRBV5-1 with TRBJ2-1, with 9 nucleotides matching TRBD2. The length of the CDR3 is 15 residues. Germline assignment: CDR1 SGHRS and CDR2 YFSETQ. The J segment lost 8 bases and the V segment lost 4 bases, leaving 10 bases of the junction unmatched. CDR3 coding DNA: TGCGCCAGCAGCGTCATGTTAGCGGGAGTCGATGAGCAGTTCTTC. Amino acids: CASSVMLAGVDEQFF.

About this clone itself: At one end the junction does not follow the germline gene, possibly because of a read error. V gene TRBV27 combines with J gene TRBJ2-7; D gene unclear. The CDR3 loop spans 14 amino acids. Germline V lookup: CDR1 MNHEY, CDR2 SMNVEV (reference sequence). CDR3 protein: CASSFGLSPYAQYF. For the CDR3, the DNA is TGTGCCAGCAGTTTCGGGCTGTCCCCATACGCGCAGTACTTC.

CDR3 sequence reads: CASSQVFGLAGVEQYF. CDR3 in DNA: TGTGCCAGCAGCCAAGTTTTCGGACTAGCGGGAGTCGAGCAGTACTTC. The V call is TRBV14, the J call TRBJ2-7; 13 nucleotides align to TRBD2. Germline values: CDR1 SGHDN, CDR2 FVKESK. Trimming at V came to 1 base and at J to 6 bases, leaving 6 bases not matched to a gene. The CDR3 extends over 16 amino acids. Based on the CDR3 plus reference TRBV14 and TRBJ2-7, the full variable domain is EAGVTQFPSHSVIEKGQTVTLRCDPISGHDNLYWYRRVMGKEIKFLLHFVKESKQDESGMPNNRFLAERTGGTYSTLKVQPAELEDSGVYFCASSQVFGLAGVEQYFGPGTRLTVT.